A single sample is the source of the 22 T cell receptor beta chains below, sequenced in a study of T cell responses to AZD1222 COVID-19 vaccine. Data came from immunoSEQ multiplex PCR; TCRdb stores just in-frame clones and leaves some out. The sample has 120,000 to 150,000 clones; about 90% are singletons. The sample was peripheral blood, taken 28 days after the second dose of the MenACWY control vaccine. These receptors came from an adult who received the MenACWY meningococcal vaccine as a control.

The V call is TRBV7-9, the J call TRBJ2-1; 7 bases align to TRBD2. Germline V gene lookup returns CDR1 SEHNR and CDR2 FQNEAQ (reference sequence). V was clipped by 5 bases and J by 8 bases; unmatched bases: 15. CDR3 length equals 16 residues. The CDR3 DNA reads as TGTGCCAGCAGCCCACCGGGGGGAGACCTTATCGATGAGCAGTTCTTC. Encoded protein: CASSPPGGDLIDEQFF.

The V gene is TRBV27, the J gene TRBJ2-7; no definite D call. Germline CDR1 MNHEY, CDR2 SMNVEV (reference sequence). V lost 2 bases and J 2 bases, leaving 10 bases between the germline ends. The CDR3 extends over 14 amino acids. CDR3 loop: CASSLGAKAYEQYF. CDR3 coding DNA: TGTGCCAGCAGTTTAGGAGCAAAGGCCTACGAGCAGTACTTC.

The chain recombines TRBV6-5 with TRBJ2-3; D gene uncertain. The CDR3 is 13 residues long. Trimming took off 5 bases at V and 10 bases at J, with 16 bases between the two ends. Germline CDR1 reads MNHEY; CDR2 reads SVGAGI. Here the CDR3 reads CASSPDPRVPQYF. The CDR3 DNA reads as TGTGCCAGCAGTCCAGACCCCCGGGTTCCGCAGTATTTT.

This rearrangement joins TRBV5-5 to TRBJ1-1; 8 bases match TRBD1. The CDR3 length is 13 residues. Unmatched junction bases numbered 2, after V lost 4 bases and J lost 3 bases. Looked up from germline, CDR1 is SGHKS and CDR2 is YYEKEE (reference sequence). This CDR3 reads CASSKQGDTEAFF. Written as DNA, the CDR3 is TGTGCCAGCAGCAAACAGGGGGACACTGAAGCTTTCTTT.

This clone was detected only once. V is TRBV5-8 and J is TRBJ2-1; D is ambiguous. Germline V CDR1 and CDR2: SGHTS, YDEGEE. The V end lost 1 base, the J end lost 3 bases, and 11 bases lay between the germline ends. The CDR3 runs to 15 residues. As DNA, the CDR3 is TGTGCCAGCAGCTTGCGTGCCGGGTTCTACAATGAGCAGTTCTTC. This sequence encodes CASSLRAGFYNEQFF.

About this clone: The sample contains more than one DNA sequence encoding this CDR3. This chain uses TRBV5-6 with TRBJ2-1; 7 bases align to TRBD1. Looked up from germline, CDR1 is SGHDT and CDR2 is YYEEEE. The CDR3 spans 14 residues. J gave up 4 bases and V 4 bases, and 5 bases lay outside the gene matches. The CDR3, as DNA: TGTGCCAGCAGCCCGACAGGGAGATACAATGAGCAGTTCTTC. This translates into CASSPTGRYNEQFF.

This chain uses TRBV5-1 with TRBJ2-3, with TRBD2 identical over 13 bases. Germline V gene data show CDR1 as SGHRS and CDR2 as YFSETQ. The J segment lost 3 bases and the V segment lost 4 bases, leaving 2 bases of the junction unmatched. The CDR3 is 15 amino acids. The CDR3 DNA reads TGCGCCAGCAGCGCGGGACTAGCGGGGACAGATACGCAGTATTTT. This translates into CASSAGLAGTDTQYF. Together with reference TRBV5-1 and TRBJ2-3, the CDR3 gives the full variable domain: KAGVTQTPRYLIKTRGQQVTLSCSPISGHRSVSWYQQTPGQGLQFLFEYFSETQRNKGNFPGRFSGRQFSNSRSEMNVSTLELGDSALYLCASSAGLAGTDTQYFGPGTRLTVL.

The DNA of the CDR3 is TGTGCCAGCAGTGCCAGGGGGCCGTTCTCCTCATCACCCCTCCACTTT. Its translation is CASSARGPFSSSPLHF. This sequence joins TRBV27 and TRBJ1-6, with TRBD1 identical over 8 bases. V trimming: 5 bases; J trimming: 10 bases; junction bases outside the gene matches: 13. The CDR3 runs to 16 residues. The germline gives CDR1 MNHEY, CDR2 SMNVEV (reference sequence).

The sample holds one count of this clone. The chain combines TRBV6-5 with TRBJ2-7; D call uncertain. The germline V gene encodes CDR1 MNHEY and CDR2 SVGAGI. Trimming took off 2 bases at V and 6 bases at J, with 8 bases between the two ends. This CDR3 comprises 12 residues. Written as DNA, the CDR3 is TGTGCCAGCAGTTACGTAGGGTTCGAGCAGTACTTC. Protein: CASSYVGFEQYF.

The J gene is TRBJ2-7, the V gene TRBV19, with TRBD1 matching 10 bases. The CDR3 runs to 15 residues. Germline V gives CDR1 LNHDA, CDR2 SQIVND (reference sequence). V was clipped by 5 bases and J by 9 bases; unmatched bases: 13. The CDR3 bases are TGTGCCAGTAGTGCGGACAGGGGGAACGTACGAGGGCAGTACTTC. Encoded protein: CASSADRGNVRGQYF.

The chain is built from TRBV7-3 and TRBJ2-2, with 8 nucleotides matching TRBD1. This CDR3 contains 15 residues. CDR1 is SGHTA and CDR2 is FQGTGA in the germline V gene. V lost 4 bases to trimming and J lost 1 base; unmatched junction nucleotides: 2. The CDR3 is CASSSGQGNTGELFF. The DNA of the CDR3 is TGTGCCAGCAGCTCAGGACAGGGGAACACCGGGGAGCTGTTTTTT.

V usage is TRBV7-9 and J usage is TRBJ1-1; D is uncertain. CDR1 and CDR2 from the germline V gene are SEHNR and FQNEAQ (reference sequence). Trimming removed 3 bases from V and 1 base from J, with 6 bases in between. This CDR3 is built from 13 residues. This CDR3 is CASSFTANTEAFF. The CDR3 coding sequence is TGTGCCAGCAGCTTCACAGCGAACACTGAAGCTTTCTTT.

This clone is termed medium-sized. CDR3 in amino acids: CASSLGTTQNNEQFF. DNA of the CDR3: TGTGCCAGCAGCTTAGGGACTACTCAAAACAATGAGCAGTTCTTC. V usage is TRBV7-6 and J usage is TRBJ2-1, with D maybe TRBD2 (6 bases). The CDR3 loop spans 15 amino acids. V was cut by 1 base and J by 5 bases, with 12 bases left in between. Germline assignment: CDR1 SGHVS and CDR2 FNYEAQ.

The rearrangement uses TRBV6-1 and TRBJ2-1; 11 nucleotides agree with TRBD2. The CDR3 has 17 amino acids. J lost 0 bases, V lost 3 bases, and 4 bases had no gene match. The germline V gene has CDR1 MNHNS and CDR2 SASEGT. The CDR3 nucleotides read TGTGCCAGCAGTGAGACTAGCGGGGTTAGCTCCTACAATGAGCAGTTCTTC. It codes for CASSETSGVSSYNEQFF.

The chain links TRBV13 to TRBJ1-1; D is ambiguous. V was shortened by 5 bases and J by 3 bases, with 13 bases between the two germline ends. This CDR3 comprises 14 residues. Germline CDR1 reads PRHDT; CDR2 reads FYEKMQ (reference sequence). The CDR3 region has the DNA TGTGCCAGCAGCCACGGTGGTAGGGACACTGAAGCTTTCTTT. As protein: CASSHGGRDTEAFF.

This chain uses TRBV3-1 (or the pseudogene TRBV3-2) with TRBJ1-2; D might be TRBD1 (5 bases). Trimming removed 4 bases at V and 0 bases at J, with 12 bases between. CDR3 length equals 15 residues. Germline CDR1 LGHDT, CDR2 YNNKEL (reference sequence). DNA of the CDR3: TGTGCCAGCAGCCGCCGGGACGGCGCTAACTATGGCTACACCTTC. Translated: CASSRRDGANYGYTF.

The genes are TRBV6-1 and TRBJ2-7; D remains unclear. The CDR3 has 14 residues. Germline lookup yields CDR1 MNHNS and CDR2 SASEGT. Trimming removed 3 bases from V and 6 bases from J, with 15 bases in between. For the CDR3, the DNA is TGTGCCAGCAGTGAGGTCAGAACCCTGGGCGAGCAGTACTTC. Its protein is CASSEVRTLGEQYF.

The gene calls are TRBV14 and TRBJ2-4; the D gene is possibly TRBD2 (6 bases). Germline V gives CDR1 SGHDN, CDR2 FVKESK. The CDR3 covers 18 residues. Trimming removed 1 base at V and 2 bases at J, with 18 bases between. As DNA, the CDR3 is TGTGCCAGCAGCCAAGGGTCCGTGGGGGGAGTTACCAAAAACATTCAGTACTTC. It specifies CASSQGSVGGVTKNIQYF.

This rearrangement joins TRBV5-1 to TRBJ2-3; maybe TRBD2 (6 bases). Germline V gene sequence: CDR1 SGHRS, CDR2 YFSETQ. There are 15 residues in the CDR3. V was clipped by 2 bases and J by 0 bases, with 10 bases between them. This CDR3 reads CASSFAGTSTDTQYF. CDR3 in DNA: TGCGCCAGCAGCTTTGCGGGGACTAGCACAGATACGCAGTATTTT.

This chain connects TRBV1 to TRBJ2-2; no check of the table's D call, TRBD1, against the DNA was made. TRBV1 is noted as a pseudogene. The CDR3 is 14 amino acids. The CDR3 sequence: CTSSRQGGTGELFF. In nucleotides, the CDR3 is TGCACCAGCAGCCGACAGGGGGGAACCGGGGAGCTGTTTTTT.

This chain connects TRBV7-9 to TRBJ1-1, with D unresolved. V lost 8 bases and J lost 4, with 11 bases in between. CDR1 is SEHNR and CDR2 is FQNEAQ in the germline V gene (reference sequence). The CDR3 length is 12 residues. The CDR3 region is CASSRGSTEAFF. DNA of the CDR3: TGTGCCAGCTCTCGTGGAAGCACTGAAGCTTTCTTT.

This clone has only one observation. V gene TRBV6-5 combines with J gene TRBJ2-7, with D hard to call. Between the trimmed V and J ends, which lost 0 bases and 4 bases, there was a span of 7 bases. The CDR3 extends over 13 amino acids. Germline V gene lookup returns CDR1 MNHEY and CDR2 SVGAGI. This CDR3 reads CASSYSLEYEQYF. CDR3 DNA sequence: TGTGCCAGCAGTTACTCATTGGAGTACGAGCAGTACTTC.